A single sample is the source of the 25 T cell receptor beta chains below, sequenced in a study of vaccination and CD4 T cells after COVID-19 (dated by TCRdb to the early 2020s). The treatment or condition tag for this specimen amounts to: roughly ten-day PBMC culture with coronavirus spike peptide pools or control peptides (ViraFEST assay). CD4+ T cells from unexposed donors were collected before the COVID-19 pandemic (2011-2018). The method was PCR. Sequencing used an Illumina iSeq 100. DNA from cultured CD4+ T cells underwent TCR sequencing with the Oncomine TCR Beta short-read assay at the Johns Hopkins FTIC core. Genomic DNA was extracted from the cultured CD4+ T cells with the QIAamp micro DNA kit. The public sequencing data were trimmed at Q25 with fastp and processed into clonotypes with MiXCR by TCRdb, which kept only in-frame beta chains. Every CDR3 protein is listed once, alongside the most common genes and DNA of its rows. Across this sample there are roughly 9,800 distinct CDR3 sequences, with roughly 36% seen only once. The ten largest make up approximately 15% of the sample.

The antigens these receptors bind are not known. Sequencing used CD4+ T cells from blood, cultured in vitro. These receptors were collected from a human donor in good health.

This sequence joins TRBV6-5 and TRBJ2-7; TRBD1 agrees at 7 bases. V lost 1 base, J lost 1 base, and 4 bases stayed unmatched. Germline CDR1 and CDR2: MNHEY and SVGAGI. CDR3 length equals 15 residues. CDR3 sequence (DNA): TGTGCCAGCAGTTACTGGCCGGGACAGTCCTACGAGCAGTACTTC. Its protein is CASSYWPGQSYEQYF.

This clonotype occurred a few times. V usage is TRBV5-5 and J usage is TRBJ1-1; TRBD1 agrees at 11 bases. V dropped 2 bases and J dropped 4; count of bases not matched to a gene: 4. Germline CDR1 SGHKS, CDR2 YYEKEE (reference sequence). The CDR3 extends over 15 amino acids. CDR3 coding DNA: TGTGCCAGCAGCTTCAGGACAGGGGGCATCACTGAAGCTTTCTTT. This codes for CASSFRTGGITEAFF.

The chain employs TRBV20-1 and TRBJ2-3; D might be TRBD1 (5 bases). V was cut by 2 bases and J by 4 bases, with 10 bases left in between. The CDR3 has 13 residues. Germline loops: CDR1 DFQATT, CDR2 SNEGSKA (reference sequence). The CDR3 DNA reads as TGCAGTGCTAGACCCCTAGGGGCAGATACGCAGTATTTT. Protein sequence: CSARPLGADTQYF.

The rearrangement uses TRBV28 and TRBJ1-2; 7 bases fit TRBD1. Looked up from germline, CDR1 is MDHEN and CDR2 is SYDVKM. The ends lost 2 bases at V and 3 bases at J; junction bases unmatched: 6. The CDR3 is made up of 15 amino acids. Here the CDR3 reads CASSLGDRIYYGYTF. The CDR3 DNA is TGTGCCAGCAGTTTAGGGGACAGAATCTACTATGGCTACACCTTC.

The CDR3 region has the DNA TGTGCCAGCAGCTTAGCGGGACAGGGAGCACAAAACATTCAGTACTTC. Encoded protein: CASSLAGQGAQNIQYF. This chain joins TRBV7-2 and TRBJ2-4; 9 bases fit TRBD1. The CDR3 is made up of 16 amino acids. Germline values: CDR1 SGHTA, CDR2 FQGNSA. The trim removed 0 bases at V and 5 bases at J, leaving 5 bases unmatched.

The chain's CDR3 is CASSLIRGGTEAFF. The CDR3 DNA is TGTGCCAGCAGTTTAATCAGGGGTGGCACTGAAGCTTTCTTT. V and J are TRBV27 and TRBJ1-1; tentatively, D is TRBD1 (6 bases). V was trimmed by 2 bases and J by 4 bases, leaving 11 bases between them. The length of the CDR3 is 14 residues. From germline, CDR1 is MNHEY and CDR2 SMNVEV (reference sequence).

The V and J genes are TRBV24-1 and TRBJ2-5; 7 bases map to TRBD1. The CDR3 is 15 amino acids. V dropped 4 bases and J dropped 5; count of bases not matched to a gene: 9. The V gene's germline CDR1 is KGHDR and CDR2 SFDVKD. This CDR3 is CATSDPDRLRETQYF. The DNA of the CDR3 is TGTGCCACCAGTGACCCGGACAGGCTTCGGGAGACCCAGTACTTC.

This sequence joins TRBV5-1 and TRBJ2-3; the match to TRBD2 covers 8 bases. V shed 5 bases, J shed 0 bases, and the junction held 8 bases outside the gene matches. Germline CDR1 is SGHRS and CDR2 is YFSETQ. CDR3 length equals 16 residues. The CDR3 nucleotides are TGCGCCAGCAGTTCGGCGGGAGGTCTTAGCACAGATACGCAGTATTTT. Translating gives CASSSAGGLSTDTQYF.

V is TRBV6-1 and J is TRBJ1-1; a weak D match, TRBD1 (6 bases). V gave up 4 bases and J gave up 3 bases, with 12 bases separating them. This CDR3 spans 14 amino acids. Looked up from germline, CDR1 is MNHNS and CDR2 is SASEGT. The CDR3 here is CASSGGSGDTEAFF. The CDR3 DNA follows: TGTGCCAGCAGTGGAGGGTCAGGGGACACTGAAGCTTTCTTT.

The rearrangement links TRBV20-1 to TRBJ2-7, with D tentatively TRBD1 or TRBD2 (7 bases each). The CDR3 covers 13 residues. Germline CDR1 is DFQATT and CDR2 is SNEGSKA (reference sequence). The V gene lost 5 bases and the J gene lost 5 bases, with 16 bases spanning the gap. As DNA, the CDR3 is TGCAGTGCTCAGGGGGGGGCGCGGAACGAGCAGTACTTC. The encoded protein is CSAQGGARNEQYF.

This clonotype appeared a few times. The chain carries TRBV7-3 and TRBJ1-2; D ambiguous. The germline V and J ends were trimmed by 2 bases and 8 bases, with 15 bases remaining between them. Per germline, CDR1 SGHTA and CDR2 FQGTGA. This CDR3 is built from 14 residues. CDR3 bases: TGTGCCAGCAGCTTAGAAAAGGATCCGGGGGGCTACACCTTC. Protein product: CASSLEKDPGGYTF.

The DNA for the CDR3 is TGTGCCAGCAGTGAACAACAGGCCGCAGATACGCAGTATTTT. Translating gives CASSEQQAADTQYF. The rearrangement links TRBV6-1 to TRBJ2-3, with D perhaps TRBD1 (5 bases). Germline V gene sequence: CDR1 MNHNS, CDR2 SASEGT. V was shortened by 2 bases and J by 4 bases, with 10 bases between the two germline ends. The CDR3 consists of 14 residues.

This clonotype was counted a few times. The V and J genes are TRBV6-2 or TRBV6-3 and TRBJ1-5, with 8 bases that match TRBD1. The CDR3 is 15 residues long. The J segment lost 1 base and the V segment lost 5 bases, leaving 4 bases of the junction unmatched. The germline V gene has CDR1 MNHEY and CDR2 SVGEGT. The CDR3 nucleotides read TGTGCCAGCAGTATTTACAGGGGGAGCAATCAGCCCCAGCATTTT. Its translation: CASSIYRGSNQPQHF.

This sequence joins TRBV5-4 and TRBJ2-5; D is ambiguous. V lost 4 bases and J 4 bases, leaving 14 bases between the germline ends. Germline loops: CDR1 SGHNT, CDR2 YYREEE (reference sequence). This CDR3 is built from 14 residues. In DNA, the CDR3 is TGTGCCAGCAGCCCGGGTCGATCGGGAGAGACCCAGTACTTC. Translating it yields CASSPGRSGETQYF.

The rearrangement joins TRBV24-1 to TRBJ1-2; D is perhaps TRBD1 (5 bases). V dropped 10 bases and J dropped 7 bases, with 15 bases sitting between them. Germline lookup yields CDR1 KGHDR and CDR2 SFDVKD. The CDR3 covers 12 residues. The CDR3 DNA reads as TGTGCCACTGCCGGGACGGCGGGTGGCTACACCTTC. It codes for CATAGTAGGYTF.

The V gene is TRBV5-1, the J gene TRBJ2-7, with 8 bases identical to TRBD1. This CDR3 comprises 14 residues. Germline V lookup: CDR1 SGHRS, CDR2 YFSETQ. V lost 4 bases to trimming and J lost 4 bases; unmatched junction nucleotides: 7. The CDR3 DNA sequence: TGCGCCAGCAGCCCAGGGGACAGGATGTACGAGCAGTACTTC. Residues: CASSPGDRMYEQYF.

The gene calls are TRBV29-1 and TRBJ1-2; the match to TRBD1 covers 8 bases. The CDR3 totals 14 residues. Germline assignment: CDR1 SQVTM and CDR2 ANQGSEA. The V and J ends lost 4 bases and 8 bases, in that order; junction bases with no gene match: 12. The CDR3 bases are TGCAGCGTTGTGAAATCTGGGGGGACAGGCGGCTACACCTTC. Its translation: CSVVKSGGTGGYTF.

This clonotype came up a few times. This chain uses TRBV7-2 with TRBJ2-1; maybe TRBD2 (7 bases). The germline V and J ends were trimmed by 4 bases and 8 bases, with 21 bases remaining between them. The CDR3 runs to 16 residues. The V gene's germline CDR1 is SGHTA and CDR2 FQGNSA. The CDR3 loop is CASSSGVAGDLDEQFF. The CDR3 DNA reads TGTGCCAGCAGCTCAGGGGTGGCGGGAGATCTCGATGAGCAGTTCTTC. Drawing the rest from reference TRBV7-2 and TRBJ2-1, the complete variable domain is GAGVSQSPSNKVTEKGKDVELRCDPISGHTALYWYRQSLGQGLEFLIYFQGNSAPDKSGLPSDRFSAERTGGSVSTLTIQRTQQEDSAVYLCASSSGVAGDLDEQFFGPGTRLTVL.

This chain connects TRBV6-2 or TRBV6-3 to TRBJ1-1; D is unresolved. This CDR3 is 13 amino acids long. Deletions cut 7 bases from V and 0 bases from J, with 9 bases between. From germline, CDR1 is MNHEY and CDR2 SVGEGT. CDR3 sequence reads: CASKLTLNTEAFF. CDR3 DNA sequence: TGTGCCAGCAAGCTAACCCTGAACACTGAAGCTTTCTTT.

This clonotype was detected a few times. The chain combines TRBV2 with TRBJ1-1; 9 nucleotides match TRBD1. V shed 3 bases and J 3 bases; nucleotides not matched to a gene: 5. The germline CDR1 and CDR2 sequences are SNHLY and FYNNEI. This CDR3 comprises 15 residues. The CDR3 sequence: CASSDRTGVDTEAFF. As DNA, the CDR3 is TGTGCCAGCAGTGACAGGACAGGGGTGGACACTGAAGCTTTCTTT.

V gene TRBV24-1 combines with J gene TRBJ2-3; 8 nucleotides line up with TRBD1. The CDR3 sequence is 20 residues long. Germline CDR1 reads KGHDR; CDR2 reads SFDVKD. The ends lost 3 bases at V and 5 bases at J; junction bases unmatched: 21. CDR3 loop: CATSDPWKQGGQATRDTQYF. CDR3 coding DNA: TGTGCCACCAGTGATCCGTGGAAACAGGGGGGTCAGGCCACACGAGATACGCAGTATTTT.

The chain combines TRBV19 with TRBJ2-5, with a tentative D call TRBD2 (5 bases). Germline CDR1 and CDR2: LNHDA and SQIVND (reference sequence). There are 13 residues in the CDR3. V lost 7 bases and J lost 5, with 14 bases in between. CDR3 bases: TGTGCCAGTAACAAAGGAGGAGGCGAGACCCAGTACTTC. Encoded protein: CASNKGGGETQYF.

The chain uses TRBV20-1 and TRBJ2-2; 8 nucleotides line up with TRBD1. Germline V lookup: CDR1 DFQATT, CDR2 SNEGSKA (reference sequence). CDR3 size: 15 residues. With 2 bases clipped from V and 8 bases from J, the junction kept 10 bases outside the gene matches. CDR3 protein: CSARPGQGVAGELFF. The DNA for the CDR3 is TGCAGTGCTAGACCCGGACAGGGTGTAGCGGGGGAGCTGTTTTTT.

The V gene is TRBV18, the J gene TRBJ2-4; D remains ambiguous. The germline gives CDR1 KGHSH, CDR2 LQKENI. The CDR3 is made up of 14 amino acids. The V end was cut by 2 bases, the J end by 0 bases, with 5 bases between. This CDR3 is CASSPAAAKNIQYF. CDR3 coding DNA: TGTGCCAGCTCACCAGCCGCAGCCAAAAACATTCAGTACTTC.

This chain uses TRBV28 with TRBJ1-5; the D gene is possibly TRBD1 (5 bases). The germline CDR1 and CDR2 sequences are MDHEN and SYDVKM. The V gene lost 2 bases and the J gene lost 0 bases, with 8 bases spanning the gap. CDR3 length equals 15 residues. The CDR3 spells CASSLGGNSNQPQHF. CDR3 sequence (DNA): TGTGCCAGCAGTTTAGGGGGAAATAGCAATCAGCCCCAGCATTTT. The full variable domain, rest sourced from reference TRBV28 and TRBJ1-5, is DVKVTQSSRYLVKRTGEKVFLECVQDMDHENMFWYRQDPGLGLRLIYFSYDVKMKEKGDIPEGYSVSREKKERFSLILESASTNQTSMYLCASSLGGNSNQPQHFGDGTRLSIL.